Shown below are 5 T cell receptor beta chains from a single sample sequenced in a study of beta chain features in type 1 diabetes. As every portion of the isolated RNA was reverse transcribed, the sequencing read expressed TCRB transcripts. Clones were read by immunoSEQ multiplex PCR, and TCRdb kept only the in-frame ones, dropping some. The profile covers under 150,000 clones, with less than 8.5% appearing a single time and around 1.3% taken by the ten largest. The specimen sequenced was central memory CD4+ T cells from blood. Source of these receptors: a woman in her 30s in good health.

The rearrangement links TRBV11-1 to TRBJ2-7; TRBD2 is a possible D gene (6 bases). This CDR3 is 13 amino acids long. V shed 5 bases and J shed 3 bases, with 11 bases lying between them. Germline V CDR1 and CDR2: SGHAT, FQDESV (reference sequence). CDR3 sequence reads: CASSPGLYYEQYF. DNA for the CDR3: TGTGCCAGCAGCCCGGGACTGTACTACGAGCAGTACTTC.

The chain carries TRBV27 and TRBJ1-2, with unresolved D. The germline V gene has CDR1 MNHEY and CDR2 SMNVEV (reference sequence). The CDR3 is made up of 15 amino acids. The V and J ends lost 5 bases and 4 bases respectively, with 17 bases between them. For the CDR3, the DNA is TGTGCCAGCAGTCCGCTCGGGATCGGGAGCTATGGCTACACCTTC. Translated, it gives CASSPLGIGSYGYTF.

This clone was detected many times. The genes are TRBV28 and TRBJ2-3, with D possibly TRBD1 on 5 matching bases. CDR3 length: 15 residues. Deletions cut 2 bases from V and 0 bases from J, with 9 bases between. Germline-derived CDR1 and CDR2 are MDHEN and SYDVKM. The CDR3 region is CASSLQDKSTDTQYF. As DNA, the CDR3 is TGTGCCAGCAGTTTACAGGACAAGAGCACAGATACGCAGTATTTT.

The chain combines TRBV4-3 with TRBJ2-3; perhaps TRBD2 as D (6 bases). This CDR3 has 15 residues. Trimming removed 4 bases at V and 4 bases at J, with 15 bases between. Germline V gives CDR1 LGHNA, CDR2 YSLEER. CDR3 nucleotide sequence: TGCGCCAGCAGCCGAGGGACTTTCGGGTCAGATACGCAGTATTTT. Its protein is CASSRGTFGSDTQYF.

The chain uses TRBV11-2 and TRBJ2-1; D remains unclear. The CDR3 consists of 14 residues. Germline CDR1 reads SGHAT; CDR2 reads FQNNGV. Trimming shortened V by 0 bases and J by 9 bases, and 12 bases separated the two germline ends. In DNA, the CDR3 is TGTGCCAGCAGCTTAGATCTCGGGTTTCGTGAGCAGTTCTTC. It translates to CASSLDLGFREQFF.